Sequencing of this TCR beta chain was carried out in a study of blood T cells in healthy people across ages. Study results and limitations: Estimated diversity across one million T cells was deemed an underestimate. Expanded clonotype changes were possibly confounded by unknown donor CMV status.

Together with a sample-barcoded 5' primer, a J-beta primer mix was included in a second PCR lasting about 7 to 12 cycles. MiXCR, applied by TCRdb to the 5' RACE reads, yields one record per CDR3 protein. Among 1.5 million to 2 million distinct CDR3 sequences listed, 49% were seen once. The V end was cut by 7 bases, the J end by 0 bases, with 9 bases between. This CDR3 has 14 residues. This clonotype was seen a few times. Its specificity is unknown. This sequence originates from a woman in her 40s in good health. V usage is TRBV12-3 or TRBV12-4 and J usage is TRBJ1-4, with D perhaps TRBD1 (5 bases). Sequences were obtained from blood. CDR3 bases: TGTGCCAGCAACCCAGGGTCAACTAATGAAAAACTGTTTTTT. Its protein is CASNPGSTNEKLFF.